A selection of T cell receptor beta chains follows, all from one sample in a study of glioma-infiltrating T cells after dendritic cell vaccination. Profiled with immunoSEQ multiplex PCR; TCRdb holds only in-frame clones, not every one. The table includes 90,000 to 100,000 clones, approximately 80% detected once. The sample was blood, taken before dendritic cell vaccination. The receptors derive from a human donor with glioblastoma. The CDR3 runs from the conserved cysteine through the conserved F or W.

j_gene,v_gene,CDR3aa
TRBJ2-7,TRBV6-5,CASSYLQGYEQYF
TRBJ2-1,TRBV7-6,CASSLSTGLNEQFF
TRBJ1-2,TRBV28,CASSSGQGAYGYTF
TRBJ1-4,TRBV7-9,CASSQGGVISIEKLFF
TRBJ1-2,TRBV19,CASSITGGGYTF
TRBJ2-1,TRBV2,CASTSGSEDNEQFF
TRBJ1-1,TRBV6-5,CASSYYSGSTEAFF
TRBJ1-2,TRBV7-8,CASSLGGTPYGYTF
TRBJ2-3,TRBV5-6,CASSLEGGATDTQYF
TRBJ1-4,TRBV28,CASSLYRATNEKLFF
TRBJ2-7,TRBV4-1,CASSQVPAIYEQYF
TRBJ1-5,TRBV19,CASSIGGQGKQPQHF
TRBJ1-1,TRBV18,CASSLSNTEAFF
TRBJ1-5,TRBV5-1,CASSLTTGLDQPQHF
TRBJ1-1,TRBV5-1,CASSSQGNTEAFF
TRBJ1-3,TRBV30,CAWSWGVRDSGNTIYF
TRBJ2-2,TRBV4-2,CASSPRAGELFF
TRBJ2-1,TRBV4-1,CASSQGLAVYNEQFF
TRBJ2-1,TRBV5-1,CASSQRYNEQFF
TRBJ2-1,TRBV5-1,CASSPSGLAGHNEQFF
TRBJ2-7,TRBV4-1,CASSLDSFTYEQYF
TRBJ2-2,TRBV19,CASSTSSGPMGELFF
TRBJ2-6,TRBV5-1,CASSLFGHGISGANVLTF
TRBJ2-2,TRBV28,CASSLGGSGELFF
TRBJ1-1,TRBV10-3,CAIGPGGAFYTEAFF
TRBJ2-1,TRBV19,CASSMGDFAYNEQFF
TRBJ1-1,TRBV5-1,CASSLAGNTEAFF